This TCR beta chain appears in the sequencing data of a study of OX40 agonist ivuxolimab in advanced cancers. Background for the entire study: Ivuxolimab, which targeted the costimulatory receptor OX40 (CD134), was an agonistic, fully human IgG2 monoclonal antibody. Intravenous ivuxolimab was administered to patients every 2 weeks at six dose levels: 0.01, 0.1, 0.3, 1.5, 3 and 10 mg/kg. Of the 50 to 55 dose-escalation patients, hepatocellular carcinoma was present in 19, melanoma in approximately 15, renal cell carcinoma in 9 and head and neck cancer in 9. The dose-escalation cohort was 80% to 90% male with a mean age of about 60 years, ranging from about 20 to 85. Prior anti-PD-1, anti-PD-L1 or anti-CTLA-4 therapy was permitted, and checkpoint inhibitors had been received by less than 45% of dose-escalation patients. Partial responses were achieved by three dose-escalation patients, of whom one had hepatocellular carcinoma and two had cutaneous melanoma. The point of sequencing TCRbeta in the periphery was to test whether ivuxolimab changed TCR sequence diversity and drove clonal T-cell expansion. The paper describes the monotherapy dose-escalation part (N = 52 patients) of the phase I trial of ivuxolimab.

The CDR3 runs 16 residues from the cysteine to the phenylalanine. Left in the record is the CDR3 DNA by itself, 48 bases read in frame from the first base. Trimmed from V: 5 bases; trimmed from J: 4 bases; junction bases lacking a gene match: 9. The germline V gene (reference sequence) gives CDR1 as LNHDA and CDR2 as SQIVND. Patients with autoimmune disease history or receiving systemic immunosuppression were excluded from the trial. In every dose cohort, peripheral blood was drawn for TCR sequencing at baseline, cycle 4 day 1, and cycle 7 day 1. The samples were drawn from a first-in-human, open-label, multicenter phase I dose-escalation trial of ivuxolimab. Adults with locally advanced or metastatic melanoma, renal cell carcinoma, hepatocellular carcinoma or head and neck squamous cell carcinoma were enrolled in the trial. Before TCR sequencing, CD4+ T cells and CD8+ T cells were sorted from peripheral blood as separate populations.

To sequence the TCRbeta CDR3 region, genomic DNA was isolated from the sorted cells. The immunoSEQ Assay was used for sequencing of TCRbeta CDR3 regions. TCRdb limited this immuneACCESS table to in-frame rearrangements with V and J called. A share of clones is missing; checked studies link under half to unresolved V genes, and the rest is unexplained. Recorded for this sample are around 49,000 clones; roughly 79% of them occurred a single time. The ten largest clones represent 6.5% to 9.5% of the sample. In regard to this clone: Its antigen remains undetermined. No per-base quality is available; no much larger clone lies one base away.

The research as a whole found: At doses of 0.1 to 3.0 mg/kg, clonal expansion of both CD4+ and CD8+ blood T cells was observed from baseline to week 6. Partial responders in the 0.1-3.0 mg/kg groups had among the lowest normalized peripheral clonal expansion, especially among CD8+ T cells. After ivuxolimab, CD8+ T cells had more expanded clones than CD4+ T cells on average. Low levels of normalized T-cell clonal expansion were also seen in some nonresponding patients. The antigen specificity of the peripheral T cells that underwent clonal expansion was not determined.

This clonotype originated in an adult with an advanced solid tumor such as melanoma, head and neck, liver or kidney cancer. The sample was CD4+ or CD8+ T cells sorted from blood, taken in a trial of the OX40 agonist ivuxolimab. The V and J segments used are TRBV19 and TRBJ1-2; a stretch of 11 junction bases matches TRBD1. The nucleotides are TGTGCCAGTAGTTCGACCGGGACAGGGGGTCGCTATGGCTACACCTTC. This gives the protein CASSSTGTGGRYGYTF.